This T cell receptor (beta chain) was profiled in a study of T-cell reconstitution after alpha-beta-depleted transplantation in children. V was clipped by 5 bases and J by 3 bases, with 23 bases between them. The germline V gene has CDR1 SGHAT and CDR2 FQDESV (reference sequence). The CDR3 covers 18 residues. Findings and limits, study-wide: The study traced high day-60 TCRbeta diversity in some patients to surviving recipient T cells and thymic progenitors.

A TCRbeta library incorporating unique molecular identifiers was prepared. TCRdb used MiXCR to reprocess the PCR reads, holding one entry per CDR3 protein. Among about 900,000 distinct CDR3 sequences, about 29% were seen once, and the ten largest hold over 25%. This clonotype was picked up a small number of times. The antigen is unknown. The sample here was PBMCs, mostly from graft donor cells, taken 360 days after TCRalphabeta/CD19-depleted stem cell transplant. The rearrangement links TRBV11-1 to TRBJ1-5; D possibly corresponds to TRBD1 (6 bases). The sequence was obtained from a boy under two years old who had a stem cell transplant for SCID, so the T cells may come from the graft donor. The CDR3 DNA reads TGTGCCAGCAGCCCCCCGGGTGACAATCCAGGGGCCAATCAGCCCCAGCATTTT. Protein sequence: CASSPPGDNPGANQPQHF.